This T cell receptor (beta chain) was observed in a study of blood T cell repertoires in COVID-19. About the research overall: Researchers got acute and convalescent COVID-19 samples from the United States, Italy and Spain. PBMCs, B-cell-depleted T cells, or T cells were the source of the cDNA or gDNA that made up the material.

J gave up 8 bases and V 2 bases, and 13 bases lay outside the gene matches. The CDR3 loop spans 16 amino acids. From germline, CDR1 is SGHRS and CDR2 YFSETQ. Authors' methods: Reference gene primer amplification in the assay estimated nucleated cell counts. Measured with immunoSEQ multiplex PCR; TCRdb has only the in-frame clones, and not every one. V and J calls and clone size come straight from that table; D and trimming were deduced from the DNA. In the table there are 250,000 to 350,000 clones, around 89% of which are singletons. This clone was detected a few times. The sample taken for sequencing was peripheral blood. This sequence originates from a young man with acute or convalescent COVID-19. This chain links TRBV5-1 with TRBJ1-2; 9 nucleotides align to TRBD1. DNA for the CDR3: TGCGCCAGCAGCTTTCTTCCCGGGACAGGGATGGAAGGCTACACCTTC. As protein: CASSFLPGTGMEGYTF.